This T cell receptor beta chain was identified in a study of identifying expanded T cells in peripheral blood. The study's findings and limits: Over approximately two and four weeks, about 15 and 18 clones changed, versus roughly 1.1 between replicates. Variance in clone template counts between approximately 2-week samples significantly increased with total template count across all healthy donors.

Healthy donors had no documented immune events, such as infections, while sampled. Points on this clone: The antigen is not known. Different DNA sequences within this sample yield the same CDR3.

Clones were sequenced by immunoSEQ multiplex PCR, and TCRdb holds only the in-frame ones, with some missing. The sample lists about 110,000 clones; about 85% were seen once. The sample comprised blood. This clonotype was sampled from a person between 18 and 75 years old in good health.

This CDR3 reads CASSPDRGTDTQYF. The CDR3 DNA reads TGTGCCAGCTCGCCGGACAGGGGCACAGATACGCAGTATTTT. V usage is TRBV18 and J usage is TRBJ2-3, with 8 bases fitting TRBD1. The CDR3 runs 14 residues. J gave up 1 base and V 6 bases, and 3 bases lay outside the gene matches. Germline loops: CDR1 KGHSH, CDR2 LQKENI.